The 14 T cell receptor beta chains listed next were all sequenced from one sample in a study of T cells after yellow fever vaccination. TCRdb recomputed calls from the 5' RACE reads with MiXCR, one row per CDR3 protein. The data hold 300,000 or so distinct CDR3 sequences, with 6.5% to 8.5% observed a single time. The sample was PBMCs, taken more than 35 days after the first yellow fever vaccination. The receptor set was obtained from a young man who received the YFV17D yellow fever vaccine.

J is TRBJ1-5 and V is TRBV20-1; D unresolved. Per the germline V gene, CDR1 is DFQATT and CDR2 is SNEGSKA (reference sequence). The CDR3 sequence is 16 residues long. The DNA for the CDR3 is TGCTGCGCTAGAGATCGGGTGGTGGGGAGCAATCAGCCCCAGCATTTT. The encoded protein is CCARDRVVGSNQPQHF.

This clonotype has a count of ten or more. The CDR3 region is CASSPSLRVNIQYF. CDR3 bases: TGTGCCAGCTCACCATCCCTAAGGGTAAACATTCAGTACTTC. The rearrangement uses TRBV18 and TRBJ2-4; D remains unclear. Germline CDR1 reads KGHSH; CDR2 reads LQKENI. The CDR3 covers 14 residues. V lost 2 bases to trimming and J lost 6 bases, with 11 bases between them.

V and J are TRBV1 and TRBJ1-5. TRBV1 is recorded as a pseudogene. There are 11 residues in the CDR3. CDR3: CTSITNQPQHF. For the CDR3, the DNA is TGCACCAGCATAACTAATCAGCCCCAGCATTTT.

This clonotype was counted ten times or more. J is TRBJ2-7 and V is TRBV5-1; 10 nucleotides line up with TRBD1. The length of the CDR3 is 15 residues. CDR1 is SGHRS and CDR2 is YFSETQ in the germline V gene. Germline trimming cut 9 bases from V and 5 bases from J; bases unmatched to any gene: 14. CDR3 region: CANRPPRQGADEQYF. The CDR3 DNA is TGCGCCAACCGCCCCCCGAGACAGGGGGCCGACGAGCAGTACTTC.

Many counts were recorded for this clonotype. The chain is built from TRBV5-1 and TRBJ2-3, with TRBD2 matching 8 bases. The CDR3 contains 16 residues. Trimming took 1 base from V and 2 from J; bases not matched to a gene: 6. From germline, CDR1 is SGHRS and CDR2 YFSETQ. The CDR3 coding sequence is TGCGCCAGCAGCTTGCTAGCGGGCGACCTCACAGATACGCAGTATTTT. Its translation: CASSLLAGDLTDTQYF.

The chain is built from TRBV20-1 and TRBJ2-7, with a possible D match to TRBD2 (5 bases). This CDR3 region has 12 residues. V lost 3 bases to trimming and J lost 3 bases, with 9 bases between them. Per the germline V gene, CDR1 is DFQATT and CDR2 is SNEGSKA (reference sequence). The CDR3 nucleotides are TGCAGTGCTAGTATACGGGGCTACGAGCAGTACTTC. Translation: CSASIRGYEQYF.

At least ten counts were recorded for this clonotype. CDR3 sequence (DNA): TGTGCCAGCAGCTTAGGAGGGGGCTTAGATACGCAGTATTTT. Translated, it gives CASSLGGGLDTQYF. The chain recombines TRBV7-2 with TRBJ2-3, with TRBD1 matching 7 bases. The V and J ends lost 1 base and 5 bases, in that order; junction bases with no gene match: 3. The germline V gene encodes CDR1 SGHTA and CDR2 FQGNSA. The CDR3 extends over 14 amino acids.

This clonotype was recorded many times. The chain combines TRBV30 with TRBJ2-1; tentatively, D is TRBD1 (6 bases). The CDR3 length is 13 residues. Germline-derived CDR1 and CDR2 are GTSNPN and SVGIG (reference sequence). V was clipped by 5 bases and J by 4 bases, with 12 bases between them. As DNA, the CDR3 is TGTGCCTGGCAACAGGGAGAATACAATGAGCAGTTCTTC. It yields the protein CAWQQGEYNEQFF.

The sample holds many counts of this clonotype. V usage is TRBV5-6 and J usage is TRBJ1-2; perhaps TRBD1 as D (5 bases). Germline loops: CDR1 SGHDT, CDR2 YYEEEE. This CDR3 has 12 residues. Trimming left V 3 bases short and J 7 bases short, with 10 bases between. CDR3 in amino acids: CASSYRIAGYTF. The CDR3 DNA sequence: TGTGCCAGCAGCTACAGGATTGCTGGCTACACCTTC.

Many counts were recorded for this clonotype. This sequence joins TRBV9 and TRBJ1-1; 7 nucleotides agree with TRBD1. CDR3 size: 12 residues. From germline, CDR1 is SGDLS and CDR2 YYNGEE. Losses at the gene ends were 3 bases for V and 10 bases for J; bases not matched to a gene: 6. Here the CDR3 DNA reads TGTGCCAGCAGCGGAACAGGGGTTGGAGCTTTCTTT. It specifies CASSGTGVGAFF.

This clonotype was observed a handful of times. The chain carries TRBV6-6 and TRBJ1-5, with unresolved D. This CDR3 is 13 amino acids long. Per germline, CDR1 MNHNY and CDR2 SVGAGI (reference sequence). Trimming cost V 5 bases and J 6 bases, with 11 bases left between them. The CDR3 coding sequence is TGTGCCAGCAGTGACATCCTTGGTCAGCCCCAGCATTTT. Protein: CASSDILGQPQHF.

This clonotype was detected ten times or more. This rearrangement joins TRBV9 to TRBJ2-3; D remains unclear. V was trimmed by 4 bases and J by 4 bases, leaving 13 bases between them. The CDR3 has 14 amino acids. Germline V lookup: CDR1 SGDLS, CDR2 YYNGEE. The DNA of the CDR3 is TGTGCCAGCAGCACCGAGCTCGGCGCAGATACGCAGTATTTT. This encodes CASSTELGADTQYF.

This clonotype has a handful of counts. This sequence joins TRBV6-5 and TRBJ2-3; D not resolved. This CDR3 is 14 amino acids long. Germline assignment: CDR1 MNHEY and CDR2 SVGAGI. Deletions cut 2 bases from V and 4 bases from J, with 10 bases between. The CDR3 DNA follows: TGTGCCAGCAGTTACGCTTCGGGCGCAGATACGCAGTATTTT. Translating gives CASSYASGADTQYF.

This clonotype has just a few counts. DNA for the CDR3: TGTGCCAGCGCCTCAACCGGGACGAACACAGATACGCAGTATTTT. Translating it yields CASASTGTNTDTQYF. The chain is built from TRBV11-2 and TRBJ2-3; D may be TRBD1 or TRBD2 (5 bases each). Trimming cost V 8 bases and J 2 bases, with 17 bases left between them. This CDR3 is built from 15 residues. The germline V gene has CDR1 SGHAT and CDR2 FQNNGV.